This T cell receptor beta chain was captured in a study of T cells in Graves' hyperthyroidism and ophthalmopathy. Authors of the study amplified TCR beta CDR3 regions from RNA transcripts. A set of HTBI primers served as the primers for a first-round RT-PCR of the TCR CDR3. TCRdb passed the multiplex PCR reads through MiXCR, listing each CDR3 protein once. In the table there are hundreds of thousands of distinct CDR3 sequences, less than 25% of which are singletons. This CDR3 spans 18 amino acids. Germline assignment: CDR1 SGHAT and CDR2 FQNNGV. Trimming cost V 8 bases and J 12 bases, with 37 bases left between them. For ophthalmopathy patients, the Clinical Activity Score was at least 3 and the NOSPECS grade at least 4; duration was under 3 months.

Sequencing input: blood. The chain recombines TRBV11-2 with TRBJ2-5; unclear D gene. This receptor was taken from a man aged 30 to 39 with Graves' ophthalmopathy. CDR3 sequence reads: CASEKKGRTNFWSSGKYF. The CDR3, as DNA: TGTGCCAGCGAGAAAAAAGGCAGAACGAATTTTTGGTCGAGTGGGAAGTACTTC.